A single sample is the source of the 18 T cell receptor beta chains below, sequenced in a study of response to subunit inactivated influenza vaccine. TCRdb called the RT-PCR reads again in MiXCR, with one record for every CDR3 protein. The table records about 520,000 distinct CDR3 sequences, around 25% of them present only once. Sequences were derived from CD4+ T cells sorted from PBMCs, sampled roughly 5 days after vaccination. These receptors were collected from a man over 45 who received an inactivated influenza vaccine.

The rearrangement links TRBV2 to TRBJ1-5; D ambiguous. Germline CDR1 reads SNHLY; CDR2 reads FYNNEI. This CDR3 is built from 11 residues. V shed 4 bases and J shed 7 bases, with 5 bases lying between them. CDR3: CASSVGQPQHF. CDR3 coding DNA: TGTGCCAGCAGTGTGGGACAGCCCCAGCATTTT.

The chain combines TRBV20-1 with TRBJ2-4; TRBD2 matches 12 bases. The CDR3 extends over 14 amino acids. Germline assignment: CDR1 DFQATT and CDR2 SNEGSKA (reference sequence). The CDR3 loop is CLAGGVLAKNIQYF. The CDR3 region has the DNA TGCCTAGCGGGAGGGGTTCTAGCCAAAAACATTCAGTACTTC.

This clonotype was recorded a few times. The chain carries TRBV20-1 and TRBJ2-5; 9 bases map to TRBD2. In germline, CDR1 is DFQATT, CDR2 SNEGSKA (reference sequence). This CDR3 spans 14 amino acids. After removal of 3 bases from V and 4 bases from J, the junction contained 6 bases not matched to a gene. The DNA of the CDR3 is TGCAGTGCTAGGAATAGCGGGAGAGGAGAGACCCAGTACTTC. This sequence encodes CSARNSGRGETQYF.

The CDR3 loop reads CATSTTGSQETQYF. Here the CDR3 DNA reads TGTGCCACCAGCACGACAGGGAGCCAAGAGACCCAGTACTTC. The chain employs TRBV15 and TRBJ2-5; 7 bases line up with TRBD1. Germline V gives CDR1 LNHNV, CDR2 YYDKDF (reference sequence). The CDR3 is 14 amino acids. V trimming: 4 bases; J trimming: 1 base; junction bases outside the gene matches: 3.

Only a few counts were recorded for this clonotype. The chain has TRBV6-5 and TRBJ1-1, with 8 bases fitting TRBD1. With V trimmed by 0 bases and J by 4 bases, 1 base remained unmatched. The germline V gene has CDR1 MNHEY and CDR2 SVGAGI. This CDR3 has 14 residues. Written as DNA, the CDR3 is TGTGCCAGCAGTTACTCCAGGGGGCGCACTGAAGCTTTCTTT. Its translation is CASSYSRGRTEAFF.

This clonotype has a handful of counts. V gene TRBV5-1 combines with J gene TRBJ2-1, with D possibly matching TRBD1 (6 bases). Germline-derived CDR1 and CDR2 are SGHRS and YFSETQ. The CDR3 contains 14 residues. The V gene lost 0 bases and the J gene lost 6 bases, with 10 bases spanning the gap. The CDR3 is CASSLGEQGNEQFF. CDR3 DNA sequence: TGCGCCAGCAGCTTGGGGGAACAGGGCAATGAGCAGTTCTTC.

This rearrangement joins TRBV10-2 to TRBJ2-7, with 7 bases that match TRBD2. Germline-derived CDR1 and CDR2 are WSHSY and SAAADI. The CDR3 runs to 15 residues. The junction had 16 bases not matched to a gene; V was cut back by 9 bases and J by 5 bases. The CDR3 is CAREDGRGILHEQYF. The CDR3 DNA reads TGCGCCAGAGAGGATGGGAGGGGAATTCTCCACGAGCAGTACTTC.

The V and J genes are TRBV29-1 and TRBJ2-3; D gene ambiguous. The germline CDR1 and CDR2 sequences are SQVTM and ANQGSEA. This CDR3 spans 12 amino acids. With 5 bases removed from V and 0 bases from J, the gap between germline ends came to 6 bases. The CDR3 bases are TGCAGCGTTATCATAAGCACAGATACGCAGTATTTT. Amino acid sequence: CSVIISTDTQYF.

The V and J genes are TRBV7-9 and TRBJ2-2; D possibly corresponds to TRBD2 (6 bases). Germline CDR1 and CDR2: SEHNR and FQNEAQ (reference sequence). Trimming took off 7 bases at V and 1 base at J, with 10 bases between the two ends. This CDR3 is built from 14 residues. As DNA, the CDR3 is TGTGCCAGCAAATATAGCGGGAACACCGGGGAGCTGTTTTTT. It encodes CASKYSGNTGELFF.

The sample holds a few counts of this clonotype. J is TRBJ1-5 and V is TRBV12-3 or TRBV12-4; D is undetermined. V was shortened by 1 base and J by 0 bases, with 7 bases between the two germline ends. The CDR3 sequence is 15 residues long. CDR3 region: CASSLETDSNQPQHF. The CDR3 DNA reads TGTGCCAGCAGTTTAGAAACGGATAGCAATCAGCCCCAGCATTTT.

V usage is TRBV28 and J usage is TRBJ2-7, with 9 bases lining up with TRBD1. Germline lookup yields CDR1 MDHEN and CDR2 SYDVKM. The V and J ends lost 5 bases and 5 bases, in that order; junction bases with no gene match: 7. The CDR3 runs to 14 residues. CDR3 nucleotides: TGTGCCAGCAGTATTCCGGGACAGGGAAACGAGCAGTACTTC. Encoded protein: CASSIPGQGNEQYF.

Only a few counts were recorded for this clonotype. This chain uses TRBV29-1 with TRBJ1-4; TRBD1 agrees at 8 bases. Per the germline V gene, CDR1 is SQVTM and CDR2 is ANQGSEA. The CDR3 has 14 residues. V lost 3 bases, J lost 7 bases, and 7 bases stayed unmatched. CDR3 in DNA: TGCAGCGTTGAGGAGGACAGGGCGGGTGAAAAACTGTTTTTT. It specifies CSVEEDRAGEKLFF.

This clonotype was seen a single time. Here the CDR3 DNA reads TGTGCCAGCAGCTTAGTTGTCTCAGGCACAGATACGCAGTATTTT. This gives the protein CASSLVVSGTDTQYF. The J gene is TRBJ2-3, the V gene TRBV7-9; D unresolved. V shed 1 base and J shed 1 base, with 9 bases lying between them. The CDR3 covers 15 residues. Germline V CDR1 and CDR2: SEHNR, FQNEAQ (reference sequence). Drawing the rest from reference TRBV7-9 and TRBJ2-3, the complete variable domain is DTGVSQNPRHKITKRGQNVTFRCDPISEHNRLYWYRQTLGQGPEFLTYFQNEAQLEKSRLLSDRFSAERPKGSFSTLEIQRTEQGDSAMYLCASSLVVSGTDTQYFGPGTRLTVL.

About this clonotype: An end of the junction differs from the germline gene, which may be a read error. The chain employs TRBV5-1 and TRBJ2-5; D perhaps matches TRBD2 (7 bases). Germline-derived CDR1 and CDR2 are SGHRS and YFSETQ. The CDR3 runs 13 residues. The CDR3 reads CASRLGGLETQYF. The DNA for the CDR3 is TGCGCCAGCAGGTTGGGGGGGCTGGAGACCCAGTACTTC.

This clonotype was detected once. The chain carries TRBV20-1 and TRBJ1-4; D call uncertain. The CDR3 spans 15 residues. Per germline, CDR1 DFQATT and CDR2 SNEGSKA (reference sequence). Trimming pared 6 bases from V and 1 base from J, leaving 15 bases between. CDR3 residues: CSANRPGITNEKLFF. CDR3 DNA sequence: TGCAGTGCAAACCGACCGGGAATAACTAATGAAAAACTGTTTTTT.

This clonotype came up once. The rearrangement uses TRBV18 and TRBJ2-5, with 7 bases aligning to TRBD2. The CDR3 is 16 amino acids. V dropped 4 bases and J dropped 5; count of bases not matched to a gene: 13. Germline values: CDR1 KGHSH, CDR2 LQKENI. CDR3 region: CASSQTREAHGETQYF. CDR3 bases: TGTGCCAGCTCACAAACACGGGAGGCCCATGGGGAGACCCAGTACTTC.

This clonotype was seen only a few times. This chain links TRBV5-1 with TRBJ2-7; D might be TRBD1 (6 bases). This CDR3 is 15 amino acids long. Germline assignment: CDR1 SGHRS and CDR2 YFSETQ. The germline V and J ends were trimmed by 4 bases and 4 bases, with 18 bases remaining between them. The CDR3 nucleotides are TGCGCCAGCAGCACCGGACAGCCAGGACTTTACGAGCAGTACTTC. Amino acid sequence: CASSTGQPGLYEQYF.

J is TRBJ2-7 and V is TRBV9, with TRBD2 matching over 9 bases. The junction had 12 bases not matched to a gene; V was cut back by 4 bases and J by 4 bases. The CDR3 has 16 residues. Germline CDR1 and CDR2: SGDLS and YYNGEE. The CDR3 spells CASSPGGRGYGYEQYF. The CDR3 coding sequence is TGTGCCAGCAGCCCCGGCGGGAGGGGGTATGGATACGAGCAGTACTTC.